This T cell receptor (beta chain) was retrieved from a study of monozygotic twins with inflammatory bowel disease. Points from the study as a whole: Different T cell subtypes could not be distinguished.

Concerning this clonotype itself: Its antigen is currently unknown.

The germline V gene encodes CDR1 KGHSH and CDR2 LQKENI. The CDR3 sequence is 17 residues long. Making cDNA involved eight separate reactions per sample. No DNA is given; TCRdb re-called the 5' RACE reads and lists each CDR3 protein once. This table lists about 330,000 distinct CDR3 sequences. This sequence joins TRBV18 and TRBJ2-3; TCRdb gives TRBD1 as the D gene, but with no DNA this cannot be confirmed. This receptor was identified in a human donor with ulcerative colitis or Crohn's disease, or a healthy co-twin of an affected twin (not recorded which). The sample was blood. The CDR3 is CASSPLGVGGHPNTQYF.